The text below deals with one TCR beta chain. Its antigen is currently unknown. This CDR3 contains 12 residues. The V end was cut by 6 bases, the J end by 7 bases, with 12 bases between. Germline V gene sequence: CDR1 SGHVS, CDR2 FQNEAQ. Through a sample-barcoded 5' primer and a J-beta primer mix, a second PCR was run for about 6 to 11 cycles. Using its own MiXCR run on the 5' RACE reads, TCRdb lists one record per CDR3 protein. The table has around 1,000,000 distinct CDR3 sequences, more than 30% seen once. These data are taken from a study of blood T cells in healthy people across ages. Study-level findings and limits: It was the long-lived donors that had more naive CD4+ cells and higher diversity than aged donors. TCR beta diversity, measured per million T cells, fell in a roughly linear way with age. Unknown CMV status may confound age-related changes in expanded clones.

The sample comprised blood. This sequence originates from a man between 18 and 29 years old in good health. The rearrangement joins TRBV7-8 to TRBJ1-2; D is perhaps TRBD1 (5 bases). CDR3 sequence reads: CASSGTACGYTF. CDR3 DNA: TGTGCCAGCAGTGGGACGGCCTGTGGCTACACCTTC.